This is a list of T cell receptor beta chains from one sample in a study of response to subunit inactivated influenza vaccine. MiXCR, run by TCRdb on the RT-PCR reads, gives a single entry per CDR3 protein. The sample includes roughly 570,000 distinct CDR3 sequences, approximately 12% of them seen just once. Sequenced here: PBMCs from blood, sampled around seven weeks after vaccination. Receptors were obtained from a man aged 50-60 years who received an inactivated influenza vaccine. CDR3s include the opening cysteine and the closing phenylalanine or tryptophan. D genes are given only for firm matches. Clone size is shown for a subset of rows, as once, few, many or a class of expanded clone.

j_call | v_call | d_call | clone_size | cdr3_aa | cdr3_nt
TRBJ2-3 | TRBV10-2 | . | few | CASSDRLVTDTQYF | TGCGCCAGCAGCGATAGACTAGTCACAGATACGCAGTATTTT
TRBJ2-7 | TRBV11-1 | . | once | CASSFDSRGEQYF | TGTGCCAGCAGCTTCGACAGCCGAGGCGAGCAGTACTTC
TRBJ2-5 | TRBV29-1 | TRBD2 | many | CSVVSREGLFETQYF | TGCAGCGTTGTTTCGCGGGAGGGCCTGTTTGAGACCCAGTACTTC
TRBJ2-6 | TRBV6-1 | . | . | CASNGGSGANVLTF | TGTGCCAGCAATGGCGGCTCTGGGGCCAACGTCCTGACTTTC
TRBJ2-3 | TRBV11-2 | . | . | CASSVGGINPDTQYF | TGTGCCAGCAGCGTTGGTGGGATCAATCCAGATACGCAGTATTTT
TRBJ1-6 | TRBV5-1 | . | few | CASSLVGVAPLHF | TGCGCCAGCAGCTTGGTCGGGGTAGCACCCCTCCACTTT
TRBJ2-7 | TRBV5-1 | . | . | CASSFDSPSSYEQYF | TGCGCCAGCAGCTTTGACAGTCCCAGCTCCTACGAGCAGTACTTC
TRBJ2-3 | TRBV15 | . | many | CATSTASTDTQYF | TGTGCCACCTCGACTGCTAGCACAGATACGCAGTATTTT
TRBJ2-7 | TRBV4-2 | TRBD1 | . | CASSRGDRVYLYEQYF | TGTGCCAGCAGCCGGGGGGACAGGGTCTACCTCTACGAGCAGTACTTC
TRBJ2-7 | TRBV5-5 | . | few | CASSLALALEEQYF | TGTGCCAGCAGCTTGGCTCTAGCCCTGGAGGAGCAGTACTTC
TRBJ2-5 | TRBV7-2 | . | many | CASKKAVYQETQYF | TGTGCCAGCAAAAAGGCAGTGTACCAAGAGACCCAGTACTTC
TRBJ2-3 | TRBV29-1 | . | few | CSVGRWGTTDTQYF | TGCAGCGTTGGGAGGTGGGGGACCACAGATACGCAGTATTTT
TRBJ2-7 | TRBV5-5 | . | . | CASSSPGTVYEQYF | TGTGCCAGCAGCTCTCCCGGGACCGTCTACGAGCAGTACTTC
TRBJ2-1 | TRBV4-3 | TRBD1 | . | CASSQRTGFAYEQFF | TGCGCCAGCAGCCAAAGGACAGGGTTTGCCTATGAGCAGTTCTTC
TRBJ2-1 | TRBV5-1 | . | . | CASSPTGESYNEQFF | TGCGCCAGCAGCCCAACGGGGGAATCCTACAATGAGCAGTTCTTC
TRBJ2-7 | TRBV14 | TRBD1 | once | CASSQSSGTAYEQYF | TGTGCCAGCAGCCAGTCGTCCGGGACAGCCTACGAGCAGTACTTC
TRBJ2-3 | TRBV7-9 | . | few | CASSLVVTTQSDTQYF | TGTGCCAGCAGCTTGGTAGTGACAACCCAGTCAGATACGCAGTATTTT
TRBJ1-1 | TRBV12-3/TRBV12-4 | . | few | CASSLDNPGLTEAFF | TGTGCCAGCAGTTTAGACAACCCGGGGCTTACTGAAGCTTTCTTT
TRBJ2-2 | TRBV3-1 | TRBD1 | . | CASSQEWTGAGELFF | TGTGCCAGCAGCCAAGAATGGACAGGGGCCGGGGAGCTGTTTTTT
TRBJ2-3 | TRBV6-1 | TRBD2 | . | CASTPAGSTDTQYF | TGTGCCAGCACCCCAGCGGGGAGCACAGATACGCAGTATTTT
TRBJ2-2 | TRBV4-3 | TRBD2 | few | CASSQDLTASGNTGELFF | TGCGCCAGCAGCCAAGATCTCACAGCTAGCGGGAACACCGGGGAGCTGTTTTTT
TRBJ2-7 | TRBV29-1 | TRBD2 | many | CSVEGGDSYEQYF | TGCAGCGTTGAGGGGGGGGATTCCTACGAGCAGTACTTC
TRBJ1-4 | TRBV20-1 | . | many | CSAQGENEKLFF | TGCAGTGCCCAGGGAGAAAATGAAAAACTGTTTTTT
TRBJ2-5 | TRBV5-1 | . | . | CASSLVRTEETQYF | TGCGCCAGCAGCTTGGTAAGGACAGAGGAGACCCAGTACTTC
TRBJ2-5 | TRBV29-1 | TRBD2 | . | CSVEDQTSEVLETQYF | TGCAGCGTTGAAGATCAAACTAGCGAGGTTTTAGAGACCCAGTACTTC
TRBJ2-7 | TRBV29-1 | . | many | CSAGDVDEQYF | TGCAGCGCCGGAGACGTTGACGAGCAGTACTTC